This is a list of T cell receptor beta chains from one sample in a study of blood T cell repertoires in COVID-19. This table comes from immunoSEQ multiplex PCR, and its TCRdb copy is limited to in-frame clones, with some not included. This table has 190,000 or so clones, about 82% appearing once. Sequenced: peripheral blood. These receptors all stem from a man in his sixties with COVID-19, enrolled during active disease. The CDR3 runs from the conserved cysteine through the conserved F or W. The D gene is left open where the match is weak. For some rows the clone size is stated as once, few or many, or as a class when expanded; others skip it.

clone_size: -
v_call: TRBV5-1
d_call: TRBD1
j_call: TRBJ2-1
cdr3_nt: TGCGCCAGCAGCTCGCCCGGACAGGGGGTCTACAATGAGCAGTTCTTC
cdr3_aa: CASSSPGQGVYNEQFF

clone_size: -
v_call: TRBV7-2
d_call: -
j_call: TRBJ2-1
cdr3_nt: TGTGCCAGCAGCTTAGCGGGCTACTCCTACAATGAGCAGTTCTTC
cdr3_aa: CASSLAGYSYNEQFF

clone_size: -
v_call: TRBV7-9
d_call: -
j_call: TRBJ2-7
cdr3_nt: TGTGCCAGCAGCTTATTGGTCTCGTTCTGGAGAACCTACGAGCAGTACTTC
cdr3_aa: CASSLLVSFWRTYEQYF

clone_size: many
v_call: TRBV6-4
d_call: -
j_call: TRBJ2-3
cdr3_nt: TGTGCCAGCAGTGAGGAGAGCGGTAGCACAGATACGCAGTATTTT
cdr3_aa: CASSEESGSTDTQYF

clone_size: -
v_call: TRBV7-9
d_call: -
j_call: TRBJ1-1
cdr3_nt: TGTGCCAGCAGCTTTGATCAGGGGACTGAAGCTTTCTTT
cdr3_aa: CASSFDQGTEAFF

clone_size: -
v_call: TRBV6-2/TRBV6-3
d_call: -
j_call: TRBJ1-5
cdr3_nt: TGTGCCAGCAGCCACGGGGTCGGTAATCAGCCCCAGCATTTT
cdr3_aa: CASSHGVGNQPQHF

clone_size: once
v_call: TRBV7-6
d_call: TRBD1
j_call: TRBJ2-6
cdr3_nt: TGTGCCAGCAGCTTCCGGACAGGGGGCCCTGGGGCCAACGTCCTGACTTTC
cdr3_aa: CASSFRTGGPGANVLTF

clone_size: -
v_call: TRBV4-3
d_call: TRBD1
j_call: TRBJ1-6
cdr3_nt: TGCGCCAGCAGCCTCTACGGACAGGGGGGAAATTCACCCCTCCACTTT
cdr3_aa: CASSLYGQGGNSPLHF

clone_size: -
v_call: TRBV18
d_call: TRBD1
j_call: TRBJ2-1
cdr3_nt: TGTGCCAGCTCACAAACGAGGACAGGGGGAGACAATGAGCAGTTCTTC
cdr3_aa: CASSQTRTGGDNEQFF

clone_size: -
v_call: TRBV30
d_call: -
j_call: TRBJ1-6
cdr3_nt: TGTGCCTGGAGTACTGGACTCCGCTATAATTCACCCCTCCACTTT
cdr3_aa: CAWSTGLRYNSPLHF

clone_size: -
v_call: TRBV23-1
d_call: TRBD1
j_call: TRBJ1-2
cdr3_nt: TGCGCCAGCCCGGGACAGACCTATGGCTACACCTTC
cdr3_aa: CASPGQTYGYTF

clone_size: -
v_call: TRBV10-3
d_call: -
j_call: TRBJ1-3
cdr3_nt: TGTGCCACCCGAGGGCGGCTCTCTGGAAACACCATATATTTT
cdr3_aa: CATRGRLSGNTIYF

clone_size: -
v_call: TRBV28
d_call: -
j_call: TRBJ2-1
cdr3_nt: TGTGCCAGCAGCGCGAGGGAGCAGTTCTTC
cdr3_aa: CASSAREQFF

clone_size: -
v_call: TRBV9
d_call: TRBD1
j_call: TRBJ1-5
cdr3_nt: TGTGCCAGCAGCATCTTGGACAGGTGGGATCAGCCCCAGCATTTT
cdr3_aa: CASSILDRWDQPQHF

clone_size: few
v_call: TRBV7-6
d_call: -
j_call: TRBJ2-2
cdr3_nt: TGTGCCAGCAGCTCCCCCAAGGGGACGAACACCGGGGAGCTGTTTTTT
cdr3_aa: CASSSPKGTNTGELFF

clone_size: -
v_call: TRBV11-2
d_call: TRBD1
j_call: TRBJ2-5
cdr3_nt: TGTGCCAGCAGCTTCGTAGGGGGCTCGGAGACCCAGTACTTC
cdr3_aa: CASSFVGGSETQYF